The clone carrying this T cell receptor beta chain occurred a few times. Its antigen is not identified. This entry is derived from a study of blood T cells in healthy people across ages. Study-level points and caveats: Greater diversity and more naive CD4+ cells were seen in long-lived donors than in aged donors.

Using a J-beta primer mix together with a sample-barcoded 5' primer, a second PCR was run for roughly 7 to 11 cycles. Via MiXCR, TCRdb re-called the 5' RACE reads, giving one row per CDR3 protein. This sample has approximately 800,000 distinct CDR3 sequences, with approximately 67% found just once. Sequencing used blood. This sequence was found in a man aged 25 to 40 in good health.

The CDR3 spells CSVSEGDEQFF. CDR3 in DNA: TGCAGCGTTTCCGAAGGGGATGAGCAGTTCTTC. The chain carries TRBV29-1 and TRBJ2-1, with D tentatively TRBD1 (5 bases). CDR1 and CDR2 (germline): SQVTM, ANQGSEA. Trimming took off 5 bases at V and 8 bases at J, with 10 bases between the two ends. The CDR3 has 11 residues.